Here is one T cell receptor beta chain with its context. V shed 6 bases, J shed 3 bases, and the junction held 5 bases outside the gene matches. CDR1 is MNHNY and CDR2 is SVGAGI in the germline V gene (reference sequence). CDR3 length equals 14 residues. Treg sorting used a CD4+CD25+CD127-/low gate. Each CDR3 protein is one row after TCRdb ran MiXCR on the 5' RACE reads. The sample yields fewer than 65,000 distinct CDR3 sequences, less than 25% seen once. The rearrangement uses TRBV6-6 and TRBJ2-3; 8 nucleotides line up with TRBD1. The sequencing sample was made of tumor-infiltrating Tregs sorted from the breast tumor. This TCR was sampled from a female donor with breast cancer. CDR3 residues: CASSLTGATDTQYF. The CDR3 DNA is TGTGCCAGCAGCTTGACAGGGGCTACAGATACGCAGTATTTT.